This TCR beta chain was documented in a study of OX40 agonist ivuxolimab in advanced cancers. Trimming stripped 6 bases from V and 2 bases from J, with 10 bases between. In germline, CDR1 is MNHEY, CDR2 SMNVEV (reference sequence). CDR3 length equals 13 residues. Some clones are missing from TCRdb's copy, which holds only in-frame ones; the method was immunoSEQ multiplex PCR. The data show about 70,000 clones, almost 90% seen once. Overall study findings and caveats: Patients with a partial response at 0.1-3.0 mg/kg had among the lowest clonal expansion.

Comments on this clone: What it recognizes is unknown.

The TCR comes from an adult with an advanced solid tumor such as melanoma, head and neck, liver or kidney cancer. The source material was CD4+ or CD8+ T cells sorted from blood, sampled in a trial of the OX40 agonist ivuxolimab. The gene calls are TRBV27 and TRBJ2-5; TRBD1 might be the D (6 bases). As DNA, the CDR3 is TGTGCCAGCAGCCGAACAGGGCAAGAGACCCAGTACTTC. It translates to CASSRTGQETQYF.